This note documents a single TCR beta chain sequence. What it binds is not known. This entry comes from a study of identifying expanded T cells in peripheral blood. No infections or other immune events were documented during collection. Study-wide findings and caveats: Across healthy donors, higher total template counts meant significantly greater approximately two-week count variance.

This CDR3 contains 14 residues. The V end lost 0 bases, the J end lost 0 bases, and 6 bases lay between the germline ends. The germline V gene encodes CDR1 SGHRS and CDR2 YFSETQ. Some clones are missing from TCRdb's copy, which holds only in-frame ones; the method was immunoSEQ multiplex PCR. In the table there are roughly 96,000 clones, roughly 86% of which are singletons. The origin of this receptor is a person aged 18 to 69 in good health. The sample consisted of blood. This chain connects TRBV5-1 to TRBJ1-1; D unclear. The CDR3 sequence is CASSLGAVNTEAFF. For the CDR3, the DNA is TGCGCCAGCAGCTTGGGGGCGGTGAACACTGAAGCTTTCTTT.